This T cell receptor beta chain is from a study of Ad26.COV2.S vaccination and SARS-CoV-2 variants. In the study overall: The donor was enrolled in the Ad26.COV2.S arm of the COV1001 trial.

Treatment described: around 19 received Ad26.COV2.S at low or high dose, single or two shots; five or six received placebo; per-sample allocation not given. Material that was analyzed had been drawn on day 63 after the first vaccine or placebo injection. The sample came from a Boston adult aged 18-55 years. The V gene lost 3 bases and the J gene lost 2 bases, with 20 bases spanning the gap. CDR1 is MGHDK and CDR2 is SYGVNS in the germline V gene. The CDR3 is 18 residues long. Study-level findings and limits: Breadth, reportedly substantial, characterized the spike-specific CD8+ and CD4+ T cell responses after vaccination. Across vaccine and placebo recipients, the breadth of non-spike TCRs was similar.

Libraries were prepared by immunoSEQ multiplex PCR; TCRdb keeps only in-frame clonotypes and omits some of them. The repertoire holds 450,000 to 550,000 clones, with about 89% as singletons. This clone appeared a single time. What it binds is not known. The sequences come from peripheral blood, collected in a trial of Ad26.COV2.S vaccine versus placebo. The chain has TRBV25-1 and TRBJ1-5; no clear D. The receptor was derived from a person aged 18-65 years who received the Ad26.COV2.S COVID-19 vaccine or a placebo. The CDR3, as DNA: TGTGCCAGCAGTGACCCGGGCCGTGTCTTTCGAGGCAATCAGCCCCAGCATTTT. It specifies CASSDPGRVFRGNQPQHF.